Below are 26 T cell receptor beta chains sequenced from a single sample in a study of blood T cell repertoires in COVID-19. Profiling relied on immunoSEQ multiplex PCR, and the TCRdb table lists in-frame clones only, not all of them. The sample gives tens of thousands of clones, more than 70% of which show up once; 25% is in the top ten. Sequencing was performed on peripheral blood. These receptors originate from a human donor in a cohort sampled during active COVID-19.

This clone appeared a few times. The gene calls are TRBV11-3 and TRBJ2-2; 10 bases match TRBD1. CDR3 size: 16 residues. Germline values: CDR1 SGHNT, CDR2 YENEEA. The ends lost 4 bases at V and 4 bases at J; junction bases unmatched: 6. CDR3 in amino acids: CASSSWDRGSTGELFF. The CDR3 DNA sequence: TGTGCCAGCAGCTCCTGGGACAGGGGCAGCACCGGGGAGCTGTTTTTT.

V usage is TRBV25-1 and J usage is TRBJ1-3; D ambiguous. Germline CDR1 MGHDK, CDR2 SYGVNS. The V and J ends lost 4 bases and 2 bases respectively, with 12 bases between them. CDR3 length: 15 amino acids. Here the CDR3 reads CASSAGGLTGNTIYF. CDR3 DNA sequence: TGTGCCAGCAGTGCGGGAGGGCTAACTGGAAACACCATATATTTT.

This chain connects TRBV5-1 to TRBJ2-4, with 7 bases lining up with TRBD1. The J segment lost 7 bases and the V segment lost 4 bases, leaving 8 bases of the junction unmatched. The germline V gene has CDR1 SGHRS and CDR2 YFSETQ. The CDR3 sequence is 14 residues long. The CDR3 bases are TGCGCCAGCAGCATGACAGGGCGTGACAACATTCAGTACTTC. It encodes CASSMTGRDNIQYF.

The chain uses TRBV29-1 and TRBJ2-7, with D perhaps matching TRBD1 (6 bases). Trimming removed 6 bases at V and 5 bases at J, with 11 bases between. The CDR3 is made up of 11 amino acids. The germline V gene encodes CDR1 SQVTM and CDR2 ANQGSEA. The CDR3, as DNA: TGCAGCGTCCTACAGGGCCACGAGCAGTACTTC. Protein: CSVLQGHEQYF.

The count of this clone is one. The chain employs TRBV12-3 or TRBV12-4 and TRBJ2-1; perhaps TRBD1 as D (5 bases). This CDR3 is built from 11 residues. V lost 1 base and J 10 bases, leaving 5 bases between the germline ends. The CDR3 loop reads CASSLGTEQFF. The CDR3 DNA sequence: TGTGCCAGCAGTTTAGGGACAGAGCAGTTCTTC.

The gene calls are TRBV10-2 and TRBJ1-6; D gene ambiguous. Trimming left V 4 bases short and J 1 base short, with 14 bases between. The CDR3 has 17 amino acids. Germline V gene data show CDR1 as WSHSY and CDR2 as SAAADI. CDR3 nucleotide sequence: TGCGCCAGCAGTGGATGGCGGATTGGGTCCTATAATTCACCCCTCCACTTT. Translation gives CASSGWRIGSYNSPLHF.

The chain carries TRBV2 and TRBJ2-2; 8 bases line up with TRBD2. Germline CDR1 SNHLY, CDR2 FYNNEI. V lost 6 bases to trimming and J lost 5 bases; unmatched junction nucleotides: 2. CDR3 length: 13 residues. The CDR3 spells CASRTSATGELFF. In nucleotides, the CDR3 is TGTGCCAGCAGGACTAGCGCAACCGGGGAGCTGTTTTTT.

V and J are TRBV9 and TRBJ2-3, with 11 bases identical to TRBD2. The ends lost 7 bases at V and 2 bases at J; junction bases unmatched: 3. This CDR3 spans 14 amino acids. CDR1 is SGDLS and CDR2 is YYNGEE in the germline V gene. The CDR3 loop reads CASSTSGVTDTQYF. The DNA of the CDR3 is TGTGCCAGCTCGACTAGCGGGGTCACAGATACGCAGTATTTT.

V usage is TRBV18 and J usage is TRBJ1-5, with TRBD1 identical over 7 bases. Germline V lookup: CDR1 KGHSH, CDR2 LQKENI. The CDR3 spans 16 residues. V was clipped by 1 base and J by 6 bases; unmatched bases: 9. CDR3 coding DNA: TGTGCCAGCTCACCACAAGGGAAAGGGGGCGGTCAGCCCCAGCATTTT. This encodes CASSPQGKGGGQPQHF.

The chain links TRBV2 to TRBJ2-2; D is perhaps TRBD1 (6 bases). Trimming pared 6 bases from V and 0 bases from J, leaving 8 bases between. The CDR3 spans 14 residues. The germline V gene encodes CDR1 SNHLY and CDR2 FYNNEI. CDR3 loop: CASRGTTNTGELFF. The CDR3 region has the DNA TGTGCCAGCAGGGGGACAACGAACACCGGGGAGCTGTTTTTT.

Here the CDR3 reads CASSHRQGANEKLFF. CDR3 nucleotides: TGTGCCAGCAGCCATCGACAGGGGGCTAATGAAAAACTGTTTTTT. This chain connects TRBV3-1 (or the pseudogene TRBV3-2) to TRBJ1-4, with 9 bases that match TRBD1. V shed 3 bases and J 3 bases; nucleotides not matched to a gene: 2. Germline CDR1 and CDR2: LGHDT and YNNKEL (reference sequence). The CDR3 covers 15 residues.

This rearrangement joins TRBV24-1 to TRBJ2-1; 8 nucleotides line up with TRBD2. CDR3 size: 14 residues. From germline, CDR1 is KGHDR and CDR2 SFDVKD. The V gene end was trimmed by 3 bases and the J gene end by 6 bases; junction bases not matched to a gene: 3. The CDR3 is CATSDVGRANEQFF. The CDR3 DNA reads TGTGCCACCAGTGATGTCGGGAGGGCCAATGAGCAGTTCTTC.

The chain has TRBV10-1 and TRBJ2-3; the D gene is possibly TRBD1 (5 bases). The CDR3 contains 14 residues. CDR1 is WNHNN and CDR2 is SYGVQD in the germline V gene (reference sequence). Trimming pared 0 bases from V and 1 base from J, leaving 5 bases between. The CDR3 region is CASSESGGTDTQYF. For the CDR3, the DNA is TGCGCCAGCAGTGAGTCAGGGGGCACAGATACGCAGTATTTT.

This clone has a single count. CDR3 nucleotides: TGTGCCAGCAGTACGGACAGGGACGTTGGCTACACCTTC. This gives the protein CASSTDRDVGYTF. The chain links TRBV6-6 to TRBJ1-2; 8 bases align to TRBD1. Germline V gives CDR1 MNHNY, CDR2 SVGAGI (reference sequence). V gave up 5 bases and J gave up 7 bases; unmatched junction bases: 6. The CDR3 length is 13 residues.

The V gene is TRBV2, the J gene TRBJ1-4; the match to TRBD1 covers 7 bases. V shed 5 bases and J 5 bases; nucleotides not matched to a gene: 5. The CDR3 consists of 14 residues. The germline gives CDR1 SNHLY, CDR2 FYNNEI. The CDR3 DNA reads TGTGCCAGCAGTCGGGACAGAGTAAATGAAAAACTGTTTTTT. Its protein product is CASSRDRVNEKLFF.

The chain links TRBV12-2 to TRBJ2-3; TRBD1 is taken as the D call from the table, unchecked against the DNA. TRBV12-2 has pseudogene status. The CDR3 extends over 16 amino acids. CDR3 nucleotides: TGTGCAAGTCGCCCCAACAGGGTCTGGTGCACAGATACGCAGTATTTT. This encodes CASRPNRVWCTDTQYF.

This clone was counted only a few times. The chain combines TRBV29-1 with TRBJ1-1, with D unresolved. Between the trimmed V and J ends, which lost 5 bases and 5 bases, there was a span of 15 bases. Per the germline V gene, CDR1 is SQVTM and CDR2 is ANQGSEA. CDR3 length: 13 amino acids. CDR3 nucleotide sequence: TGCAGCGTTTTGCGTGAGGCTGGGACTGAAGCTTTCTTT. Encoded protein: CSVLREAGTEAFF.

The chain recombines TRBV9 with TRBJ1-5; a weak D match, TRBD1 (5 bases). The CDR3 runs 15 residues. Trimming removed 2 bases from V and 0 bases from J, with 9 bases in between. Germline CDR1 SGDLS, CDR2 YYNGEE. CDR3 protein: CASSVGPYSNQPQHF. As DNA, the CDR3 is TGTGCCAGCAGCGTGGGGCCTTATAGCAATCAGCCCCAGCATTTT.

V and J are TRBV5-5 and TRBJ2-4; 14 positions agree with TRBD2. This CDR3 spans 16 amino acids. CDR1 and CDR2 from the germline V gene are SGHKS and YYEKEE (reference sequence). V gave up 4 bases and J gave up 5 bases; unmatched junction bases: 5. The CDR3 is CASSAGLAGVENIQYF. CDR3 in DNA: TGTGCCAGCAGCGCGGGACTAGCGGGAGTTGAAAACATTCAGTACTTC.

The chain recombines TRBV6-5 with TRBJ2-6; the D gene is possibly TRBD1 (5 bases). This CDR3 is built from 16 residues. Looked up from germline, CDR1 is MNHEY and CDR2 is SVGAGI. V was pared by 4 bases and J by 4 bases, with 14 bases between. The CDR3 reads CASSLHQGSGANVLTF. CDR3 nucleotide sequence: TGTGCCAGCAGTTTACACCAGGGTTCCGGGGCCAACGTCCTGACTTTC.

The chain employs TRBV5-8 and TRBJ2-5; the match to TRBD2 covers 10 bases. Germline values: CDR1 SGHTS, CDR2 YDEGEE. This CDR3 comprises 14 residues. J lost 5 bases, V lost 7 bases, and 8 bases had no gene match. The CDR3 region has the DNA TGTGCCAGCGATAGCGGGGGGCCGCGGGAGACCCAGTACTTC. Its translation: CASDSGGPRETQYF.

V and J are TRBV6-2 or TRBV6-3 and TRBJ2-7; D unresolved. Trimming stripped 4 bases from V and 7 bases from J, with 20 bases between. CDR3 size: 15 residues. Germline-derived CDR1 and CDR2 are MNHEY and SVGEGT. Written as DNA, the CDR3 is TGTGCCAGCAGTTCTACCACCCCTATTGCTTTTGAGCAGTACTTC. The encoded protein is CASSSTTPIAFEQYF.

The V and J genes are TRBV3-1 (or the pseudogene TRBV3-2) and TRBJ1-3; 8 bases match TRBD1. V trimming: 5 bases; J trimming: 1 base; junction bases outside the gene matches: 7. Per the germline V gene, CDR1 is LGHDT and CDR2 is YNNKEL (reference sequence). The length of the CDR3 is 16 residues. Here the CDR3 reads CASSETGGISGNTIYF. The CDR3 bases are TGTGCCAGCAGCGAAACAGGGGGAATTTCTGGAAACACCATATATTTT.

This chain uses TRBV29-1 with TRBJ2-5; D gene ambiguous. This CDR3 is 12 amino acids long. Trimming pared 6 bases from V and 5 bases from J, leaving 13 bases between. CDR1 is SQVTM, CDR2 ANQGSEA, per germline. The CDR3 nucleotides are TGCAGCGTGTCCAGGCTCGTGGAGACCCAGTACTTC. Translating gives CSVSRLVETQYF.

This sequence joins TRBV19 and TRBJ2-1; 10 bases fit TRBD1. Trimming removed 5 bases from V and 2 bases from J; junction bases left unmatched: 3. Germline CDR1 reads LNHDA; CDR2 reads SQIVND (reference sequence). The CDR3 runs 15 residues. The CDR3: CASSGDRGPYNEQFF. CDR3 DNA sequence: TGTGCCAGTAGTGGCGACAGGGGGCCCTACAATGAGCAGTTCTTC.

This clone was picked up many times. The chain uses TRBV6-5 and TRBJ2-7, with 7 bases identical to TRBD2. Looked up from germline, CDR1 is MNHEY and CDR2 is SVGAGI. V gave up 2 bases and J gave up 3 bases; unmatched junction bases: 7. CDR3 size: 15 residues. The CDR3 DNA reads as TGTGCCAGCAGTTACGGGGGGGAAGGTAACTACGAGCAGTACTTC. Translation gives CASSYGGEGNYEQYF.